Below, 26 T cell receptor beta chains from the same sample are listed, as sequenced in a study of OX40 agonist ivuxolimab in advanced cancers. Generated by immunoSEQ multiplex PCR, the TCRdb table keeps only in-frame clones and is missing some. This table has approximately 17,000 clones, 84% appearing once. The sequences come from CD4+ or CD8+ T cells sorted from blood, collected in a trial of the OX40 agonist ivuxolimab. Receptors originate from an adult with an advanced solid tumor such as melanoma, head and neck, liver or kidney cancer.

The chain is built from TRBV5-4 and TRBJ2-5; TRBD2 agrees at 12 bases. The ends lost 4 bases at V and 5 bases at J; junction bases unmatched: 6. Per germline, CDR1 SGHNT and CDR2 YYREEE (reference sequence). The CDR3 length is 15 residues. The CDR3 DNA reads as TGTGCCAGCAGCCTGACTAGCGGGGGCGGCGAGACCCAGTACTTC. It codes for CASSLTSGGGETQYF.

This clone has just one count. V usage is TRBV6-8 and J usage is TRBJ2-3, with TRBD1 identical over 8 bases. CDR1 MNHGY and CDR2 SAAAGT come from the germline V gene. The junction had 4 bases not matched to a gene; V was cut back by 2 bases and J by 6 bases. This CDR3 is built from 14 residues. CDR3 amino acids: CASSYRQGLDTQYF. CDR3 DNA: TGTGCCAGCAGTTACCGACAGGGGCTTGATACGCAGTATTTT.

This clone was found many times. The chain links TRBV5-4 to TRBJ2-1; tentative D call: TRBD2 (5 bases). Germline CDR1 SGHNT, CDR2 YYREEE (reference sequence). Trimming removed 3 bases from V and 8 bases from J, with 15 bases in between. The CDR3 sequence is 14 residues long. This chain's CDR3 is CASSSLRENDEQFF. CDR3 coding DNA: TGTGCCAGCAGCTCCCTGAGGGAGAACGATGAGCAGTTCTTC.

V usage is TRBV7-9 and J usage is TRBJ2-7, with 8 bases identical to TRBD2. Germline assignment: CDR1 SEHNR and CDR2 FQNEAQ (reference sequence). Trimming at V came to 5 bases and at J to 3 bases, leaving 9 bases not matched to a gene. The CDR3 sequence is 15 residues long. DNA of the CDR3: TGTGCCAGCAGCCCACCAGCGGGAGTCTTCTACGAGCAGTACTTC. This encodes CASSPPAGVFYEQYF.

V gene TRBV7-6 combines with J gene TRBJ2-5, with TRBD1 matching 9 bases. Germline loops: CDR1 SGHVS, CDR2 FNYEAQ. V gave up 2 bases and J gave up 5 bases; unmatched junction bases: 6. CDR3 length: 15 residues. The CDR3 bases are TGTGCCAGCAGCTTAAGGGACAGGGTGTCGGAGACCCAGTACTTC. It encodes CASSLRDRVSETQYF.

V usage is TRBV10-3 and J usage is TRBJ1-2; D gene unclear. The CDR3 sequence is 13 residues long. Trimming took off 11 bases at V and 2 bases at J, with 15 bases between the two ends. The germline CDR1 and CDR2 sequences are ENHRY and SYGVKD. The chain's CDR3 is CAVDPQTNYGYTF. The CDR3 bases are TGTGCCGTCGATCCACAGACGAACTATGGCTACACCTTC.

V usage is TRBV27 and J usage is TRBJ2-7; 12 bases align to TRBD2. The germline V gene encodes CDR1 MNHEY and CDR2 SMNVEV (reference sequence). The CDR3 extends over 16 amino acids. J gave up 3 bases and V 4 bases, and 7 bases lay outside the gene matches. This CDR3 reads CASSSQLAGGYYEQYF. The CDR3, as DNA: TGTGCCAGCAGTTCCCAACTAGCGGGAGGTTACTACGAGCAGTACTTC.

The chain couples TRBV28 to TRBJ2-1; 9 bases match TRBD2. Per germline, CDR1 MDHEN and CDR2 SYDVKM. The CDR3 runs 14 residues. The ends lost 7 bases at V and 8 bases at J; junction bases unmatched: 9. This chain's CDR3 is CASNAPGLAYEQFF. The CDR3 coding sequence is TGTGCCAGCAACGCACCGGGACTAGCCTATGAGCAGTTCTTC.

The V call is TRBV6-1, the J call TRBJ2-7; 11 bases are shared with TRBD1. V dropped 6 bases and J dropped 3; count of bases not matched to a gene: 4. CDR3 size: 14 residues. Germline V gene sequence: CDR1 MNHNS, CDR2 SASEGT. The CDR3 DNA reads TGTGCCAGCAGCTCCGGGACAGGGGGCTACGAGCAGTACTTC. This sequence encodes CASSSGTGGYEQYF.

The rearrangement uses TRBV28 and TRBJ2-5, with D unresolved. Looked up from germline, CDR1 is MDHEN and CDR2 is SYDVKM. There are 13 residues in the CDR3. V was clipped by 5 bases and J by 2 bases, with 9 bases between them. CDR3 sequence reads: CASSIRGQETQYF. The DNA for the CDR3 is TGTGCCAGCAGTATCAGAGGACAAGAGACCCAGTACTTC. Variable domain in full (rest from reference TRBV28 and TRBJ2-5): DVKVTQSSRYLVKRTGEKVFLECVQDMDHENMFWYRQDPGLGLRLIYFSYDVKMKEKGDIPEGYSVSREKKERFSLILESASTNQTSMYLCASSIRGQETQYFGPGTRLLVL.

This rearrangement joins TRBV25-1 to TRBJ2-1; D gene unclear. Per the germline V gene, CDR1 is MGHDK and CDR2 is SYGVNS. Trimming took off 1 base at V and 9 bases at J, with 7 bases between the two ends. This CDR3 comprises 12 residues. The CDR3 DNA follows: TGTGCCAGCAGTGAATTGAGTGGTGAGCAGTTCTTC. Residues: CASSELSGEQFF.

This clone was observed once. The CDR3 is CASSLIGLEQFF. The CDR3 region has the DNA TGTGCCAGCAGCTTAATAGGGCTCGAGCAGTTCTTC. The gene calls are TRBV7-9 and TRBJ2-1; D not resolved. The V and J ends lost 2 bases and 10 bases respectively, with 9 bases between them. The CDR3 runs 12 residues. The germline V gene has CDR1 SEHNR and CDR2 FQNEAQ (reference sequence).

V is TRBV7-2 and J is TRBJ2-1; 8 bases are shared with TRBD2. The CDR3 loop spans 15 amino acids. Losses at the gene ends were 1 base for V and 4 bases for J; bases not matched to a gene: 3. Looked up from germline, CDR1 is SGHTA and CDR2 is FQGNSA. CDR3 bases: TGTGCCAGCAGCTTAGTTAGCGGGACTTACAATGAGCAGTTCTTC. This gives the protein CASSLVSGTYNEQFF.

This clone was counted once. The V call is TRBV10-2, the J call TRBJ2-1; TRBD2 matches at 9 bases. V was clipped by 7 bases and J by 15 bases; unmatched bases: 7. This CDR3 is built from 11 residues. Germline values: CDR1 WSHSY, CDR2 SAAADI. CDR3 sequence: CASTPRGGLFF. CDR3 DNA: TGCGCCAGCACTCCGCGGGGGGGCCTGTTCTTC.

The chain uses TRBV27 and TRBJ1-5; D remains unclear. CDR3 size: 13 residues. With 3 bases removed from V and 2 bases from J, the gap between germline ends came to 5 bases. Germline V CDR1 and CDR2: MNHEY, SMNVEV (reference sequence). CDR3 sequence: CASSFQGNQPQHF. The CDR3 nucleotides are TGTGCCAGCAGTTTCCAGGGCAATCAGCCCCAGCATTTT.

This chain joins TRBV28 and TRBJ2-7; 11 positions agree with TRBD2. CDR1 is MDHEN, CDR2 SYDVKM, per germline. Trimming at V came to 1 base and at J to 0 bases, leaving 5 bases not matched to a gene. The CDR3 is 17 amino acids. CDR3 loop: CASSLFRLAGSSYEQYF. The CDR3 nucleotides read TGTGCCAGCAGTTTATTCCGACTAGCGGGGAGCTCCTACGAGCAGTACTTC.

The CDR3, as DNA: TGTGCCAGCAGTTCTCGACGCCATTCTGGCACCGGGGAGCTGTTTTTT. Residues: CASSSRRHSGTGELFF. J is TRBJ2-2 and V is TRBV6-5; D unresolved. The germline V and J ends were trimmed by 4 bases and 4 bases, with 16 bases remaining between them. Germline V gene data show CDR1 as MNHEY and CDR2 as SVGAGI. The CDR3 consists of 16 residues.

J is TRBJ2-7 and V is TRBV20-1; D gene ambiguous. The CDR3 is made up of 11 amino acids. Germline V CDR1 and CDR2: DFQATT, SNEGSKA (reference sequence). Trimming cost V 0 bases and J 7 bases, with 7 bases left between them. For the CDR3, the DNA is TGCAGTGCTAGAGATATGGGAGAGCAGTACTTC. Residues: CSARDMGEQYF.

Written as DNA, the CDR3 is TGCGCCAGCAGCCAGGCAACAGGAGGCTCCTACAATGAGCAGTTCTTC. It encodes CASSQATGGSYNEQFF. The chain is built from TRBV4-3 and TRBJ2-1; D could derive from TRBD1 or TRBD2 (5 bases each). Germline CDR1 and CDR2: LGHNA and YSLEER. This CDR3 is 16 amino acids long. Trimming took 3 bases from V and 0 from J, leaving 12 bases between them.

This chain connects TRBV5-5 to TRBJ2-7, with D possibly being TRBD1 or TRBD2 (5 bases each). The germline gives CDR1 SGHKS, CDR2 YYEKEE (reference sequence). V lost 2 bases and J 2 bases, leaving 11 bases between the germline ends. CDR3 length: 14 residues. The CDR3 DNA reads as TGTGCCAGCAGCTTCACCGGGGCAGCCTACGAGCAGTACTTC. It yields the protein CASSFTGAAYEQYF. Supplemented by reference TRBV5-5 and TRBJ2-7, the full variable domain reads DAGVTQSPTHLIKTRGQQVTLRCSPISGHKSVSWYQQVLGQGPQFIFQYYEKEERGRGNFPDRFSARQFPNYSSELNVNALLLGDSALYLCASSFTGAAYEQYFGPGTRLTVT.

The chain has TRBV19 and TRBJ1-6, with D unclear. Germline loops: CDR1 LNHDA, CDR2 SQIVND (reference sequence). Trimming left V 0 bases short and J 12 bases short, with 9 bases between. The CDR3 contains 13 residues. CDR3 sequence reads: CASSIDRPGPLHF. The CDR3, as DNA: TGTGCCAGTAGTATAGACCGACCCGGACCCCTCCACTTT. The variable domain in full, completed from reference TRBV19 and TRBJ1-6, reads DGGITQSPKYLFRKEGQNVTLSCEQNLNHDAMYWYRQDPGQGLRLIYYSQIVNDFQKGDIAEGYSVSREKKESFPLTVTSAQKNPTAFYLCASSIDRPGPLHFGNGTRLTVT.

CDR3 bases: TGTGCCAGCAGCCCCCCCGGGCACCCGCAAGAGACCCAGTACTTC. Its translation is CASSPPGHPQETQYF. V gene TRBV7-8 combines with J gene TRBJ2-5; D gene uncertain. V was cut by 5 bases and J by 2 bases, with 15 bases left in between. Germline lookup yields CDR1 SGHVS and CDR2 FQNEAQ. The CDR3 sequence is 15 residues long. Using reference TRBV7-8 and TRBJ2-5 for the parts outside the CDR3, the full variable domain is GAGVSQSPRYKVAKRGQDVALRCDPISGHVSLFWYQQALGQGPEFLTYFQNEAQLDKSGLPSDRFFAERPEGSVSTLKIQRTQQEDSAVYLCASSPPGHPQETQYFGPGTRLLVL.

This chain uses TRBV18 with TRBJ2-2; weak D call: TRBD1 (5 bases). The V end was cut by 5 bases, the J end by 1 base, with 5 bases between. This CDR3 comprises 13 residues. Germline V gene data show CDR1 as KGHSH and CDR2 as LQKENI. The CDR3 region is CASSDRNTGELFF. The CDR3 DNA reads as TGTGCCAGCTCAGACAGGAACACCGGGGAGCTGTTTTTT.

The gene calls are TRBV5-6 and TRBJ2-2; 13 nucleotides agree with TRBD2. The germline V gene encodes CDR1 SGHDT and CDR2 YYEEEE. The J segment lost 6 bases and the V segment lost 4 bases, leaving 6 bases of the junction unmatched. This CDR3 is 16 amino acids long. CDR3 DNA sequence: TGTGCCAGCAGCGCGGAACTAGCGGGGGGGCCCGGGGAGCTGTTTTTT. Residues: CASSAELAGGPGELFF.

This chain uses TRBV7-8 with TRBJ1-4, with a weak D call TRBD1 (6 bases). CDR3 length equals 15 residues. The V end lost 4 bases, the J end lost 8 bases, and 17 bases lay between the germline ends. Germline CDR1 SGHVS, CDR2 FQNEAQ. The CDR3 reads CASSSVQGEGEKLFF. CDR3 DNA: TGTGCCAGCAGCTCGGTACAGGGAGAAGGGGAAAAACTGTTTTTT. Based on the CDR3 plus reference TRBV7-8 and TRBJ1-4, the full variable domain is GAGVSQSPRYKVAKRGQDVALRCDPISGHVSLFWYQQALGQGPEFLTYFQNEAQLDKSGLPSDRFFAERPEGSVSTLKIQRTQQEDSAVYLCASSSVQGEGEKLFFGSGTQLSVL.

This chain joins TRBV25-1 and TRBJ2-5; 11 positions match TRBD2. This CDR3 is 18 amino acids long. V lost 2 bases and J lost 0; bases outside the gene matches: 8. Per the germline V gene, CDR1 is MGHDK and CDR2 is SYGVNS. CDR3 loop: CASSEVGLAAMYQETQYF. The CDR3 nucleotides are TGTGCCAGCAGTGAAGTGGGACTAGCGGCGATGTACCAAGAGACCCAGTACTTC.